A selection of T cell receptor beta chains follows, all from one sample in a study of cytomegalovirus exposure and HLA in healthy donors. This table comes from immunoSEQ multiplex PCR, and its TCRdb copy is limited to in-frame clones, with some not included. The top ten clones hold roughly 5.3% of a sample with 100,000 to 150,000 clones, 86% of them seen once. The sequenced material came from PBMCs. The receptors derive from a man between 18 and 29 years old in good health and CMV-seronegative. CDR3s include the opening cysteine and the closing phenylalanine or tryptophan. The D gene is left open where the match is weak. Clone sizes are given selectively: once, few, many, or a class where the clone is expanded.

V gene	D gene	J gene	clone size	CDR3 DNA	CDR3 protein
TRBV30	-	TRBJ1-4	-	TGTGCCTGGAGCGGGGGTCGGGACGGCTATAATGAAAAACTGTTTTTT	CAWSGGRDGYNEKLFF
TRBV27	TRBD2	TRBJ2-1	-	TGTGCCAGCGGCGGGAGGACCTGGGATGAGCAGTTCTTC	CASGGRTWDEQFF
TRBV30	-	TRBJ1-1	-	TGTGCCTGGGGTTTTAGCACTGAAGCTTTCTTT	CAWGFSTEAFF
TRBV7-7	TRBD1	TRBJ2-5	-	TGTGCTAGCAGCTTAGGGCCCAGGACAGGGGAAGAGACCCAGTACTTC	CASSLGPRTGEETQYF
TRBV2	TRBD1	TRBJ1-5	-	TGTGCCAGCAGTGGCCAGGGGGCGAGCCAGCCCCAGCATTTT	CASSGQGASQPQHF
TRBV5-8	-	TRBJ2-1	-	TGTGCCAGCAACCGGGGTTACAATGAGCAGTTCTTC	CASNRGYNEQFF
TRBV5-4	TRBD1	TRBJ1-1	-	TGTGCCAGCAGGTTGGCGGGACAGGGGGCTGAAGCTTTCTTT	CASRLAGQGAEAFF
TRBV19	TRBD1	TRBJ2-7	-	TGTGCCAGTCAAGAGTCCGGGACAGGTTATGAGTACGAGCAGTACTTC	CASQESGTGYEYEQYF
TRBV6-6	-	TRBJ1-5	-	TGTGCCAGCAGTTACCGGGTGGGCAATCAGCCCCAGCATTTT	CASSYRVGNQPQHF
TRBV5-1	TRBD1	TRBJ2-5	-	TGCGCCAGCAGCAGGGGACAGGGGGGCACGCCCGAAGAGACCCAGTACTTC	CASSRGQGGTPEETQYF
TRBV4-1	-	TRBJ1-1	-	TGCGCCAGCAGCCAAAGATCACAGGGCATGAACACTGAAGCTTTCTTT	CASSQRSQGMNTEAFF
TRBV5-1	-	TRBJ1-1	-	TGCGCCAGCCGGGTTGGGGGGACTGAAGCTTTCTTT	CASRVGGTEAFF
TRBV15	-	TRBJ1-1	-	TGTGCCACCAGCAGAGATTTGCGGGGGGCGAAGAACACTGAAGCTTTCTTT	CATSRDLRGAKNTEAFF
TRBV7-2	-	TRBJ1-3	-	TGTGCCAGCAGTCCCGGACAGACCTCTGGAAACACCATATATTTT	CASSPGQTSGNTIYF
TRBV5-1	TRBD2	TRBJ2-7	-	TGCGCCAGCAGCTTGGCCCCCGGACTAGCGGGAAACTACGAGCAGTACTTC	CASSLAPGLAGNYEQYF
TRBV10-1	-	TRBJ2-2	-	TGCGCCAGCAGTGAGATCGGCAGGACGAACACCGGGGAGCTGTTTTTT	CASSEIGRTNTGELFF
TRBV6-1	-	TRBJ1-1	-	TGTGCCAGCAGGCAGGGAGGTCCGAGCACTGAAGCTTTCTTT	CASRQGGPSTEAFF
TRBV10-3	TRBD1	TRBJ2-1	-	TGTGCCATCAGTGAGCCGGGACAGGGGGCGGATGAGCAGTTCTTC	CAISEPGQGADEQFF
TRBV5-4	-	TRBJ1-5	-	TGTGCCAGCAGCCAGGACACGGATGGGCCCCAGCATTTT	CASSQDTDGPQHF
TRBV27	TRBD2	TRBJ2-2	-	TGTGCCAGCAGTTTTCCCATAGCGGGAGGTAATCCCGGGGAGCTGTTTTTT	CASSFPIAGGNPGELFF
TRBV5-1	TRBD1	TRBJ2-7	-	TGCGCCAGCAGCTTGGTCCCAGGGGGCACCTACGAGCAGTACTTC	CASSLVPGGTYEQYF
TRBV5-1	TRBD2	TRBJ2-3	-	TGCGCCAGCAGCACTAGCGGAGACGGGGTAGATACGCAGTATTTT	CASSTSGDGVDTQYF
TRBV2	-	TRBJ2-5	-	TGTGCCAGCAGAGGCAGGGTGGAGACCCAGTACTTC	CASRGRVETQYF
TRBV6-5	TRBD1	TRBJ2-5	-	TGTGCCAGCAGTTATTCGACAGGGGGAGGAGAGACCCAGTACTTC	CASSYSTGGGETQYF
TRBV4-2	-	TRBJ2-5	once	TGTGCCAGCAGCCAAGATCTCCCGTCGGAGACCCAGTACTTC	CASSQDLPSETQYF
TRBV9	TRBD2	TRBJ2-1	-	TGTGCCAGCAGCCAGGGAGGTGTCTTTGGGGAGGGCAATGAGCAGTTCTTC	CASSQGGVFGEGNEQFF
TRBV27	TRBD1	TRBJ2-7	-	TGTGCCAGCAGTTACAGGGGCACCTACGAGCAGTACTTC	CASSYRGTYEQYF
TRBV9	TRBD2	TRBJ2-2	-	TGTGCCAGCAGCCCGTCTCTAGCGGCCGCGAACACCGGGGAGCTGTTTTTT	CASSPSLAAANTGELFF
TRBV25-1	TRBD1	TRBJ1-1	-	TGTGCCAGCAGTCGGACAGGCCTCACTGAAGCTTTCTTT	CASSRTGLTEAFF
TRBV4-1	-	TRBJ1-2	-	TGCGCCAGCAGCCAAGAGACTGGGTGGGTCGACTATGGCTACACCTTC	CASSQETGWVDYGYTF
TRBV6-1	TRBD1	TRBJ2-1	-	TGTGCCAGCAGTGCGGACAGGTGGGATGAGCAGTTCTTC	CASSADRWDEQFF